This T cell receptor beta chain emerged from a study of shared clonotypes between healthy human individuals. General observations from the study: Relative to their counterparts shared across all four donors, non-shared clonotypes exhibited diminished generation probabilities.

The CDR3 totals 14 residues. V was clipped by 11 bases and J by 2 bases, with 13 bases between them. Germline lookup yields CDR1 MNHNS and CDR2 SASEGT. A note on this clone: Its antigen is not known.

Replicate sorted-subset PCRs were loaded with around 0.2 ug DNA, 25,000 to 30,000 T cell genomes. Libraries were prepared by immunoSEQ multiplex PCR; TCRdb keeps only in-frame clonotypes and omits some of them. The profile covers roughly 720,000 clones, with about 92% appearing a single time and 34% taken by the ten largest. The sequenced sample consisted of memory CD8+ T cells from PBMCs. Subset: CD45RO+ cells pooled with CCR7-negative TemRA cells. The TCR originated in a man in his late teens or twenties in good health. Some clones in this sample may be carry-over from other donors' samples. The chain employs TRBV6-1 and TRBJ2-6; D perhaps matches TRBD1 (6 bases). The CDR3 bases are TGTGCCGGATATGAGGGGGCTGGGGCCAACGTCCTGACTTTC. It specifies CAGYEGAGANVLTF.